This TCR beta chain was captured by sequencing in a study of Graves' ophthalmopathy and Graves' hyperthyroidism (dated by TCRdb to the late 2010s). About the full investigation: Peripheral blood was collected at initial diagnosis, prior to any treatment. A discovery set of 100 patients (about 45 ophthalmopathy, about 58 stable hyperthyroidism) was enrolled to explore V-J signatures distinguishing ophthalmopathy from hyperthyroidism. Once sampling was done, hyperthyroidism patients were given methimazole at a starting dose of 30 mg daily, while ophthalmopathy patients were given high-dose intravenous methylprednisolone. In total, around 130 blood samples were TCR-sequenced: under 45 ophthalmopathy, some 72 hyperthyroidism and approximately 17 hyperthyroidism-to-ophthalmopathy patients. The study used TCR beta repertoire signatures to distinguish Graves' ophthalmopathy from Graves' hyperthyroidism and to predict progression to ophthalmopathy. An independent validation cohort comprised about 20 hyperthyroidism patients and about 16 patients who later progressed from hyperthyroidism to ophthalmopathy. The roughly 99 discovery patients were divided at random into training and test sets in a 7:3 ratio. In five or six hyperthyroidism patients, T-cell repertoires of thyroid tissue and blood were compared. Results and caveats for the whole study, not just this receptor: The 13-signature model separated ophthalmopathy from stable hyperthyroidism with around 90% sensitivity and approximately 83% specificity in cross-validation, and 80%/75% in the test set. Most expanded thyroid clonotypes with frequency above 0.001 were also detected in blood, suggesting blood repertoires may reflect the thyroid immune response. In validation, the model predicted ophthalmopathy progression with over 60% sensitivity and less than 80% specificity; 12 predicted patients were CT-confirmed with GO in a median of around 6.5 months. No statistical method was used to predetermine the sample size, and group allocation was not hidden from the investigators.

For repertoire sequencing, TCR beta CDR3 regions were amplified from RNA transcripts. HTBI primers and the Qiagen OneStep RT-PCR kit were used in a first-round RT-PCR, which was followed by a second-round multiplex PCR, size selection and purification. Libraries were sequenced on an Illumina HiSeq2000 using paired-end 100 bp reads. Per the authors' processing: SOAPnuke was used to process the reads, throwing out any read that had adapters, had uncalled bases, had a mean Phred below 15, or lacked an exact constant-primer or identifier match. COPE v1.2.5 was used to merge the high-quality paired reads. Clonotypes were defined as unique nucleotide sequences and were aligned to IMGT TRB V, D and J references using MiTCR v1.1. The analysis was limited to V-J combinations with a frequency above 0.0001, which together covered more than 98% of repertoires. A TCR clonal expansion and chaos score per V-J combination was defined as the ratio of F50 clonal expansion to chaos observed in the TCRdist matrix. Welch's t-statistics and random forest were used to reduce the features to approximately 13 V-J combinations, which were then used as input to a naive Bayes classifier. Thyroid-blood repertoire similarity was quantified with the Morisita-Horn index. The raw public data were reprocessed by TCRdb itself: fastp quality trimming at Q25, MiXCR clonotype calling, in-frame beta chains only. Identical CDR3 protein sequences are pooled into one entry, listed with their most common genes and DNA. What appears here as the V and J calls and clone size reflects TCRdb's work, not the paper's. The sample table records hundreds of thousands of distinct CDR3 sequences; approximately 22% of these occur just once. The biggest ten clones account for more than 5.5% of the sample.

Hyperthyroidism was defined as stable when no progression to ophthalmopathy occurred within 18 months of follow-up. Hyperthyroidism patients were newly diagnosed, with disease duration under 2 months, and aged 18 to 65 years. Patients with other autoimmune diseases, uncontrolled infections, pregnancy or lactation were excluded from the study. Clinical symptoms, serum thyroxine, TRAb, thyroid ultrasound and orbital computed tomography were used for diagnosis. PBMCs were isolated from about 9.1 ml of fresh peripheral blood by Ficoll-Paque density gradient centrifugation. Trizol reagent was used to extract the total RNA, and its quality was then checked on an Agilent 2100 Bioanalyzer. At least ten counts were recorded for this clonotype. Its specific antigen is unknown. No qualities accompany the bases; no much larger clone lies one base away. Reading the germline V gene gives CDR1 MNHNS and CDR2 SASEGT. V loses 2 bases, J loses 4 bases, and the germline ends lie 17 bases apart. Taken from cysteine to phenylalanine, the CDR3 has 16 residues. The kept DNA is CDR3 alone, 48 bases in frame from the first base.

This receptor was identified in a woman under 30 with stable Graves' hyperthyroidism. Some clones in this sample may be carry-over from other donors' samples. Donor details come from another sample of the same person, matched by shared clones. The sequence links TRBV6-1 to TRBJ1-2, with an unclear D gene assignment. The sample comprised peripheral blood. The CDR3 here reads CASSETILTTSYGYTF. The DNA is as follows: TGTGCCAGCAGTGAAACCATACTCACAACCTCCTATGGCTACACCTTC.